This TCR beta chain was captured in a study of shared T cell receptors in the human thymus. The CDR3 is made up of 13 amino acids. Germline-derived CDR1 and CDR2 are MNHEY and SMNVEV (reference sequence). Trimming left V 3 bases short and J 7 bases short, with 13 bases between. Assay used: immunoSEQ multiplex PCR; TCRdb lists only in-frame clones, some missing. The sample records hundreds of thousands of clones, about 80% being singletons. Another study also made use of these data, one on human thymus T cells.

This chain links TRBV27 with TRBJ2-7, with TRBD2 as a possible D gene (7 bases). The sequence came from a boy in the first two years of life with a congenital heart defect. The sample was thymocytes. The CDR3: CASSLWGGREQYF. The CDR3 region has the DNA TGTGCCAGCAGTTTGTGGGGGGGCAGGGAGCAGTACTTC.